This TCR beta chain was identified during a study of T cell responses to AZD1222 COVID-19 vaccine. Measured with immunoSEQ multiplex PCR; TCRdb has only the in-frame clones, and not every one. There are tens of thousands of clones in the sample; 90% occur only once, and roughly 5% lies in the top ten. The CDR3 length is 13 residues. Germline loops: CDR1 SGHTA, CDR2 FQGNSA. Trimming removed 1 base from V and 8 bases from J, with 6 bases in between. Study-level results: An increase in Spike-specific TCR breadth and depth was observed after two AZD1222 doses. Scientists sampled the repertoires only once the peak T cell response had passed. Spike was spanned by vaccine-associated CD4 TCRs, with dominance at 160-218 and 743-854.

Points on this clone: Its specificity is not known.

The sample was peripheral blood, taken 28 days after the second AZD1222 dose. The chain links TRBV7-2 to TRBJ2-6, with no clear D. The source of this sequence is an adult who received the AZD1222 COVID-19 vaccine. Here the CDR3 reads CASSLEQPNVLTF. CDR3 DNA: TGTGCCAGCAGCTTAGAGCAGCCCAACGTCCTGACTTTC.